The 22 T cell receptor beta chains given below trace back to one sample, sequenced in a study of OX40 agonist ivuxolimab in advanced cancers. Repertoires were generated with immunoSEQ multiplex PCR, while TCRdb's copy carries only in-frame clones and drops some. Of 48,000 or so clones listed, around nine tenths are singletons. Specimen: CD4+ or CD8+ T cells sorted from blood, collected in a trial of the OX40 agonist ivuxolimab. These receptors all stem from an adult with an advanced solid tumor such as melanoma, head and neck, liver or kidney cancer.

The chain joins TRBV11-2 to TRBJ2-3; 16 bases match TRBD2. This CDR3 is built from 18 residues. The germline CDR1 and CDR2 sequences are SGHAT and FQNNGV. The V segment lost 5 bases and the J segment 0 bases; nucleotides outside the gene matches: 5. The CDR3 bases are TGTGCCAGCAGCCCCGGGACTAGCGGGGGGGCTAGCACAGATACGCAGTATTTT. Translating it yields CASSPGTSGGASTDTQYF.

This chain joins TRBV6-6 and TRBJ2-1, with 10 nucleotides matching TRBD1. Unmatched junction bases numbered 5, after V lost 2 bases and J lost 4 bases. CDR3 length: 16 amino acids. Germline V CDR1 and CDR2: MNHNY, SVGAGI (reference sequence). The CDR3: CASSYGGQGGYNEQFF. In nucleotides, the CDR3 is TGTGCCAGCAGTTACGGTGGACAGGGGGGGTACAATGAGCAGTTCTTC.

The chain employs TRBV15 and TRBJ2-2; 8 bases map to TRBD1. Germline lookup yields CDR1 LNHNV and CDR2 YYDKDF (reference sequence). Trimming removed 3 bases from V and 5 bases from J; junction bases left unmatched: 5. This CDR3 is built from 15 residues. CDR3 residues: CATSSDRGKTGELFF. CDR3 DNA: TGTGCCACCAGCAGCGACAGGGGAAAAACCGGGGAGCTGTTTTTT.

This sequence joins TRBV5-1 and TRBJ1-1, with D uncertain. The V gene lost 4 bases and the J gene lost 9 bases, with 13 bases spanning the gap. CDR3 length: 12 residues. Germline V gene lookup returns CDR1 SGHRS and CDR2 YFSETQ. The CDR3 nucleotides read TGCGCCAGCAGCCTTGGAAATGTAAAAGCTTTCTTT. This translates into CASSLGNVKAFF.

The table lists this clone with a few counts. The chain uses TRBV19 and TRBJ2-5; D possibly uses TRBD1 or TRBD2 (5 bases each). Germline V gene lookup returns CDR1 LNHDA and CDR2 SQIVND (reference sequence). The V and J ends lost 5 bases and 2 bases respectively, with 15 bases between them. This CDR3 spans 15 amino acids. The CDR3, as DNA: TGTGCCAGTAGTGCGACAGACTATCCGCAAGAGACCCAGTACTTC. This codes for CASSATDYPQETQYF.

In nucleotides, the CDR3 is TGTGCCAGCAGCAATAGACAGGGGAACACTGAAGCTTTCTTT. This encodes CASSNRQGNTEAFF. V gene TRBV7-9 combines with J gene TRBJ1-1; 7 bases line up with TRBD1. The CDR3 length is 14 residues. V trimming: 5 bases; J trimming: 1 base; junction bases outside the gene matches: 4. Looked up from germline, CDR1 is SEHNR and CDR2 is FQNEAQ (reference sequence).

The rearrangement links TRBV28 to TRBJ2-1, with 10 bases matching TRBD1. The V gene's germline CDR1 is MDHEN and CDR2 SYDVKM. With V trimmed by 5 bases and J by 2 bases, 6 bases remained unmatched. CDR3 length: 16 residues. The CDR3 coding sequence is TGTGCCAGCAGTCTCCTCGGACAGGGGGCCTACAATGAGCAGTTCTTC. Translating it yields CASSLLGQGAYNEQFF.

CDR3 sequence: CASSPTGQVNNSPLHF. The CDR3 coding sequence is TGTGCCAGCAGCCCAACTGGACAGGTCAATAATTCACCCCTCCACTTT. The V and J genes are TRBV13 and TRBJ1-6; 7 bases are shared with TRBD1. With V trimmed by 5 bases and J by 5 bases, 9 bases remained unmatched. CDR1 is PRHDT and CDR2 is FYEKMQ in the germline V gene (reference sequence). The CDR3 totals 16 residues.

The chain employs TRBV6-5 and TRBJ2-1, with 7 bases matching TRBD1. J was trimmed by 4 bases and V by 2 bases; bases with no gene match: 5. Germline lookup yields CDR1 MNHEY and CDR2 SVGAGI. This CDR3 is built from 15 residues. CDR3 sequence reads: CASSYEDRQYNEQFF. DNA of the CDR3: TGTGCCAGCAGTTACGAGGACAGGCAGTACAATGAGCAGTTCTTC.

The genes are TRBV5-8 and TRBJ1-5; 10 nucleotides agree with TRBD1. This CDR3 is 16 amino acids long. Germline values: CDR1 SGHTS, CDR2 YDEGEE. Losses at the gene ends were 3 bases for V and 5 bases for J; bases not matched to a gene: 8. The CDR3: CASSSGLGTGDQPQHF. The CDR3 DNA reads as TGTGCCAGCAGCTCGGGGTTGGGGACAGGGGATCAGCCCCAGCATTTT.

This rearrangement joins TRBV11-2 to TRBJ1-1; D perhaps matches TRBD1 (5 bases). The CDR3 loop spans 13 amino acids. V gave up 1 base and J gave up 4 bases, with 7 bases separating them. Germline assignment: CDR1 SGHAT and CDR2 FQNNGV. The CDR3 spells CASSLGGVTEAFF. CDR3 DNA sequence: TGTGCCAGCAGCTTAGGGGGGGTCACTGAAGCTTTCTTT.

The chain has TRBV6-6 and TRBJ1-6; a possible D gene is TRBD1 (5 bases). Trimming shortened V by 6 bases and J by 14 bases, and 14 bases separated the two germline ends. The CDR3 covers 12 residues. Germline V gives CDR1 MNHNY, CDR2 SVGAGI (reference sequence). The CDR3 DNA sequence: TGTGCCAGCAGGCGAGGGGCTTGGGCCCTCCACTTT. This gives the protein CASRRGAWALHF.

This chain joins TRBV11-2 and TRBJ2-1, with 14 bases fitting TRBD2. The trim removed 3 bases at V and 5 bases at J, leaving 6 bases unmatched. This CDR3 is 17 amino acids long. Per the germline V gene, CDR1 is SGHAT and CDR2 is FQNNGV. In nucleotides, the CDR3 is TGTGCCAGCAGCTTCGGGACTAGCGGGGGACGCAACAATGAGCAGTTCTTC. It is translated as CASSFGTSGGRNNEQFF.

This CDR3 is CPNQRPQSEETQYF. The CDR3 bases are TGTCCCAACCAACGCCCGCAAAGTGAAGAGACCCAGTACTTC. The chain combines TRBV9 with TRBJ2-5, with no clear D. The germline V gene has CDR1 SGDLS and CDR2 YYNGEE. The CDR3 is 14 residues long.

V usage is TRBV27 and J usage is TRBJ1-3; D may be TRBD1 (6 bases). This CDR3 has 14 residues. CDR1 MNHEY and CDR2 SMNVEV come from the germline V gene (reference sequence). The V end lost 6 bases, the J end lost 8 bases, and 17 bases lay between the germline ends. The CDR3 here is CASSLTGKGHTIYF. Written as DNA, the CDR3 is TGTGCCAGCAGCCTAACAGGGAAGGGACACACCATATATTTT.

The table lists this clone with a few counts. The chain links TRBV21-1 to TRBJ2-5; TRBD2, as called in the table, went unchecked against the DNA. TRBV21-1 is shown as a pseudogene. The CDR3 sequence is 17 residues long. The CDR3 region is CASSTEGVRGGAETQYF. CDR3 DNA sequence: TGTGCCAGCAGCACCGAGGGGGTCCGAGGGGGGGCAGAGACCCAGTACTTC.

The gene calls are TRBV19 and TRBJ2-5, with D unresolved. In germline, CDR1 is LNHDA, CDR2 SQIVND (reference sequence). The CDR3 covers 14 residues. V was trimmed by 0 bases and J by 5 bases, leaving 10 bases between them. CDR3 loop: CASSIDSEPETQYF. The CDR3 nucleotides read TGTGCCAGTAGTATAGATAGTGAACCGGAGACCCAGTACTTC.

This chain links TRBV30 with TRBJ1-2; D unclear. CDR1 is GTSNPN, CDR2 SVGIG, per germline (reference sequence). This CDR3 region has 12 residues. Trimming took off 5 bases at V and 7 bases at J, with 14 bases between the two ends. In DNA form, the CDR3 reads TGTGCCTGGTGGGCGGGCATAGGTGGCTACACCTTC. This gives the protein CAWWAGIGGYTF.

This clone was seen a single time. The chain combines TRBV7-9 with TRBJ2-3; 12 bases line up with TRBD2. V lost 4 bases, J lost 2 bases, and 7 bases stayed unmatched. The CDR3 totals 17 residues. Per germline, CDR1 SEHNR and CDR2 FQNEAQ (reference sequence). Here the CDR3 reads CASSYASGGAFTDTQYF. CDR3 bases: TGTGCCAGCAGCTATGCTAGCGGGGGGGCTTTCACAGATACGCAGTATTTT.

The V call is TRBV5-4, the J call TRBJ1-6; D is uncertain. CDR1 and CDR2 from the germline V gene are SGHNT and YYREEE (reference sequence). V lost 5 bases to trimming and J lost 8 bases, with 17 bases between them. The CDR3 runs 15 residues. The CDR3 here is CASRQELTGDSPLHF. CDR3 nucleotides: TGTGCCAGCAGACAAGAATTGACCGGAGATTCACCCCTCCACTTT.

The V call is TRBV7-8, the J call TRBJ1-4; 8 bases line up with TRBD1. V was pared by 5 bases and J by 7 bases, with 6 bases of the junction left unmatched. CDR1 is SGHVS, CDR2 FQNEAQ, per germline. The CDR3 contains 14 residues. CDR3 sequence reads: CASSPQGAREKLFF. The CDR3 bases are TGTGCCAGCAGCCCGCAGGGGGCTCGTGAAAAACTGTTTTTT.

The chain employs TRBV29-1 and TRBJ2-1; TRBD2 aligns across 8 bases. The CDR3 runs to 16 residues. CDR1 and CDR2 (germline): SQVTM, ANQGSEA. V shed 0 bases and J 8 bases; nucleotides not matched to a gene: 12. Here the CDR3 reads CSVEDLTGGGQDEQFF. The CDR3 DNA is TGCAGCGTTGAAGATCTCACCGGGGGGGGTCAGGATGAGCAGTTCTTC.